The rows below give T cell receptor beta chains drawn from one sample of a study of cytomegalovirus exposure and HLA in healthy donors. Some clones are missing from TCRdb's copy, which holds only in-frame ones; the method was immunoSEQ multiplex PCR. This table has around 130,000 clones, over 8.5% appearing once. Sequencing was performed on PBMCs. Source of these receptors: a woman in her thirties or forties in good health and CMV-seropositive. Both conserved end residues are part of each CDR3. The D gene is left open where the match is weak. A row's size may be missing; if present it is once, few, many or a size class.

j_call v_call d_call clone_size cdr3_aa cdr3_nt
TRBJ1-3 TRBV5-1 - - CASSETGYSGNNIYF TGCGCCAGCAGCGAAACAGGCTACTCTGGAAACAACATATATTTT
TRBJ2-7 TRBV11-2 - - CASSHGAGTAGEQYF TGTGCCAGCAGCCACGGGGCGGGGACAGCAGGCGAGCAGTACTTC
TRBJ1-5 TRBV6-1 TRBD1 few CASSRDRDSNQPQHF TGTGCCAGCAGTCGGGACAGGGATAGCAATCAGCCCCAGCATTTT
TRBJ1-1 TRBV10-3 - few CAISESMASEAFF TGTGCCATCAGTGAGTCGATGGCAAGTGAAGCTTTCTTT
TRBJ1-2 TRBV7-9 - few CASSPRGSYGYTF TGTGCCAGCAGCCCCCGCGGATCCTATGGCTACACCTTC
TRBJ1-6 TRBV2 - - CASSRARSPLHF TGTGCCAGCAGCAGGGCGCGTTCACCCCTCCACTTT
TRBJ1-1 TRBV11-2 TRBD1 - CASSFRTGQTNTEAFF TGTGCCAGCAGCTTTAGAACGGGACAGACGAACACTGAAGCTTTCTTT
TRBJ2-1 TRBV7-8 TRBD2 - CASSLYLGTSGGYNEQFF TGTGCCAGCAGCCTTTATCTTGGGACTAGCGGGGGCTACAATGAGCAGTTCTTC
TRBJ1-1 TRBV2 - few CASSGTIGGTEAFF TGTGCCAGCAGTGGGACCATTGGAGGCACTGAAGCTTTCTTT
TRBJ1-5 TRBV5-1 TRBD1 few CASSTTGGGNQPQHF TGCGCCAGCAGCACGACAGGGGGCGGGAATCAGCCCCAGCATTTT
TRBJ1-5 TRBV30 - few CAWSSLRTQNQPQHF TGTGCCTGGAGTTCGCTTAGGACACAAAATCAGCCCCAGCATTTT
TRBJ2-3 TRBV7-8 - - CASSFGQTTDTQYF TGTGCCAGCAGCTTCGGACAGACCACAGATACGCAGTATTTT
TRBJ2-1 TRBV30 TRBD1 - CAWSMGTVYNEQFF TGTGCCTGGAGTATGGGGACAGTTTACAATGAGCAGTTCTTC
TRBJ2-5 TRBV2 - few CASSELRETQYF TGTGCCAGCAGTGAACTTCGGGAGACCCAGTACTTC
TRBJ1-1 TRBV28 - - CASSPPGGGSEAFF TGTGCCAGCAGTCCCCCGGGCGGGGGTAGTGAAGCTTTCTTT